The text below deals with one T cell receptor (beta chain). Its matching antigen is unknown. Amplification of TCR beta used genomic DNA extracted from peripheral blood. A mixed TRB-A/B primer pool amplified rearranged TRB by multiplex touch-down PCR. Each CDR3 protein is one row after TCRdb ran MiXCR on the multiplex PCR reads. The sample lists more than 800 distinct CDR3 sequences, approximately 90% occurring once. Deletions cut 3 bases from V and 2 bases from J, with 11 bases between. The CDR3 extends over 14 amino acids. Germline loops: CDR1 LNHDA, CDR2 SQIVND (reference sequence). This sample is drawn from a study of T cell repertoires in aging, cancer and after chemotherapy. For the study at large: Donor ages fell into six groups from 30 or younger up to 70 or older. Broader study findings: In healthy donors, age-related TCR diversity loss mainly reflected lost richness. Across the chemotherapy interval, each cancer cohort showed higher median generation probability, suggesting thymic rebound. Compared with age-matched healthy donors, untreated hematological or solid cancer patients showed higher blood TCR clonality.

The clonotype comes from a human donor with a solid tumor. Sequencing used blood. The genes are TRBV19 and TRBJ2-7, with D perhaps TRBD1 (5 bases). The CDR3 DNA follows: TGTGCCAGTAGTATTGACAGAAGTCCCTACGAGCAGTACTTC. This gives the protein CASSIDRSPYEQYF.